The 15 T cell receptor beta chains below were found in one sample sequenced in a study of shared T cell receptors in the human thymus. Clones were read by immunoSEQ multiplex PCR, and TCRdb kept only the in-frame ones, dropping some. The sample lists approximately 730,000 clones, 70% to 90% seen once, with roughly 0.01% in the top ten. These same records also appear under a second study, on human thymus T cells.

The sample comprised thymocytes. The receptors originated from a girl under three years old with a congenital heart defect.

The chain is built from TRBV27 and TRBJ2-3, with TRBD2 matching over 9 bases. The CDR3 has 15 amino acids. Trimming removed 4 bases from V and 6 bases from J; junction bases left unmatched: 8. CDR1 and CDR2 (germline): MNHEY, SMNVEV (reference sequence). The CDR3 DNA reads TGTGCCAGCAGTTCGGTAGCGGGGGCAGGGGATACGCAGTATTTT. Translated, it gives CASSSVAGAGDTQYF.

The V and J genes are TRBV4-3 and TRBJ1-4, with D unclear. Germline V gene lookup returns CDR1 LGHNA and CDR2 YSLEER. The V end was cut by 0 bases, the J end by 1 base, with 21 bases between. This CDR3 has 20 residues. The CDR3 sequence is CASSQDRLFRRDGTNEKLFF. Here the CDR3 DNA reads TGCGCCAGCAGCCAAGATAGGTTGTTTAGGAGGGATGGAACTAATGAAAAACTGTTTTTT.

This rearrangement joins TRBV5-1 to TRBJ1-3; D unclear. V lost 0 bases to trimming and J lost 3 bases, with 7 bases between them. The CDR3 consists of 14 residues. Germline CDR1 reads SGHRS; CDR2 reads YFSETQ. The chain's CDR3 is CASSLASGGNTIYF. The CDR3 coding sequence is TGCGCCAGCAGCTTGGCCTCAGGTGGAAACACCATATATTTT. The variable domain in full, completed from reference TRBV5-1 and TRBJ1-3, reads KAGVTQTPRYLIKTRGQQVTLSCSPISGHRSVSWYQQTPGQGLQFLFEYFSETQRNKGNFPGRFSGRQFSNSRSEMNVSTLELGDSALYLCASSLASGGNTIYFGEGSWLTVV.

This clone has just one count. J is TRBJ1-2 and V is TRBV6-1, with D maybe TRBD1 (6 bases). Germline values: CDR1 MNHNS, CDR2 SASEGT. Trimming left V 3 bases short and J 0 bases short, with 11 bases between. The CDR3 loop spans 15 amino acids. The DNA for the CDR3 is TGTGCCAGCAGTGAGGGTGGACAGACTAACTATGGCTACACCTTC. This codes for CASSEGGQTNYGYTF.

CDR3 residues: CASSPRDRAAWGMFF. In DNA form, the CDR3 reads TGTGCCAGCAGCCCGCGGGACAGGGCAGCGTGGGGGATGTTTTTT. The gene calls are TRBV7-2 and TRBJ2-2; TRBD1 matches at 9 bases. The CDR3 loop spans 15 amino acids. V was clipped by 5 bases and J by 15 bases; unmatched bases: 16. The V gene's germline CDR1 is SGHTA and CDR2 FQGNSA.

The V call is TRBV23-1, the J call TRBJ1-2; tentatively, D is TRBD1 (6 bases). TRBV23-1 is an ORF, with its function uncertain. CDR3 size: 14 residues. V shed 3 bases and J shed 8 bases, with 16 bases lying between them. The CDR3 sequence is CASSQARGKEGYTF. CDR3 in DNA: TGCGCCAGCAGTCAGGCCAGGGGTAAGGAAGGCTACACCTTC.

Details on this clone: The same CDR3 also results from other DNA sequences found in this sample. The chain joins TRBV27 to TRBJ1-6, with D perhaps TRBD1 (6 bases). Germline CDR1 is MNHEY and CDR2 is SMNVEV (reference sequence). Trimming cost V 5 bases and J 1 base, with 21 bases left between them. The CDR3 loop spans 19 amino acids. The DNA of the CDR3 is TGTGCCAGCAGTCCCTACAGGGTTACCGCATGGTCCTATAATTCACCCCTCCACTTT. Translating gives CASSPYRVTAWSYNSPLHF.

The CDR3 nucleotides are TGCGCCAGCAGCCAAGATCCCTCCGGGACTATGTTCTACGAGCAGTACTTC. Translated: CASSQDPSGTMFYEQYF. V is TRBV4-3 and J is TRBJ2-7; 7 bases map to TRBD2. Germline CDR1 is LGHNA and CDR2 is YSLEER. CDR3 length: 17 residues. V lost 0 bases and J lost 3; bases outside the gene matches: 11.

CDR3 DNA sequence: TGTGCCAGCAAAGTCAACCCGGGGTTGAACACTGAAGCTTTCTTT. It is translated as CASKVNPGLNTEAFF. The chain is built from TRBV6-5 and TRBJ1-1; no reliable D call. The V end lost 7 bases, the J end lost 0 bases, and 15 bases lay between the germline ends. Per the germline V gene, CDR1 is MNHEY and CDR2 is SVGAGI. CDR3 size: 15 residues.

The chain employs TRBV6-5 and TRBJ1-4; D may be TRBD1 (5 bases). The germline CDR1 and CDR2 sequences are MNHEY and SVGAGI. The V gene lost 5 bases and the J gene lost 12 bases, with 19 bases spanning the gap. The CDR3 consists of 14 residues. CDR3 in amino acids: CASSPRWGSGELFF. The CDR3 bases are TGTGCCAGCAGTCCCAGGTGGGGCTCGGGGGAACTGTTTTTT.

The chain couples TRBV2 to TRBJ2-1; perhaps TRBD2 as D (5 bases). The ends were cut back, 7 bases at V and 8 bases at J, with 15 bases in the middle. The CDR3 is 13 residues long. The germline V gene has CDR1 SNHLY and CDR2 FYNNEI. The CDR3 loop reads CASTFRGHHEQFF. The CDR3 region has the DNA TGTGCCAGCACCTTCCGGGGTCATCATGAGCAGTTCTTC. Full variable domain (outside the CDR3, taken from reference TRBV2 and TRBJ2-1): EPEVTQTPSHQVTQMGQEVILRCVPISNHLYFYWYRQILGQKVEFLVSFYNNEISEKSEIFDDQFSVERPDGSNFTLKIRSTKLEDSAMYFCASTFRGHHEQFFGPGTRLTVL.

V is TRBV19 and J is TRBJ1-2; 7 bases agree with TRBD1. The V and J ends lost 3 bases and 5 bases, in that order; junction bases with no gene match: 12. The CDR3 length is 16 residues. The germline CDR1 and CDR2 sequences are LNHDA and SQIVND (reference sequence). CDR3 loop: CASSILLRDRYYGYTF. DNA for the CDR3: TGTGCCAGTAGTATTCTTCTCCGGGACAGATATTATGGCTACACCTTC.

DNA of the CDR3: TGTGCCAGCAGCCACGCCCCCCGGGACTGCTACACCTTC. Translating gives CASSHAPRDCYTF. The chain is built from TRBV2 and TRBJ1-2; a possible D gene is TRBD1 (5 bases). Between the trimmed V and J ends, which lost 6 bases and 9 bases, there was a span of 17 bases. Germline-derived CDR1 and CDR2 are SNHLY and FYNNEI. The CDR3 totals 13 residues.

This clone was seen only once. This sequence joins TRBV6-7 and TRBJ1-3; D remains unclear. TRBV6-7 is marked as an open reading frame, function uncertain. This CDR3 is built from 15 residues. With 3 bases removed from V and 1 base from J, the gap between germline ends came to 10 bases. The chain's CDR3 is CASSYLRESGNTIYF. The CDR3 DNA reads TGTGCCAGCAGTTATTTGAGGGAATCTGGAAACACCATATATTTT.

The chain links TRBV14 to TRBJ2-1, with 8 bases matching TRBD2. The V gene end was trimmed by 1 base and the J gene end by 8 bases; junction bases not matched to a gene: 7. The CDR3 is 15 amino acids. Looked up from germline, CDR1 is SGHDN and CDR2 is FVKESK. The CDR3 spells CASSQGSGGGYEQFF. Here the CDR3 DNA reads TGTGCCAGCAGCCAAGGAAGCGGGGGCGGGTATGAGCAGTTCTTC.